The T cell receptor beta chain under discussion was sequenced for a study of technical replicates of blood from a handful of donors. This clone was recorded only once. Sequencing was performed with immunoSEQ multiplex PCR; in TCRdb, only in-frame clones are kept and a portion is missing. The data show about 81,000 clones, around four fifths seen once. The V gene end was trimmed by 6 bases and the J gene end by 7 bases; junction bases not matched to a gene: 12. CDR3 length: 14 residues. CDR1 is SQVTM, CDR2 ANQGSEA, per germline. Sequencing was carried out using PBMCs. The sequence came from a human donor in good health. Some clones in this sample may be carry-over from other donors' samples. V and J are TRBV29-1 and TRBJ1-5; 7 bases align to TRBD1. CDR3 protein: CSVWNDRDGQPQHF. The CDR3 nucleotides are TGCAGCGTCTGGAACGACAGGGATGGACAGCCCCAGCATTTT.